This TCR beta chain was sequenced in a study of CD8+ T cells in alopecia areata. On the study more broadly: A 6-month period off drug followed tofacitinib, which lasted 6 to 18 months. Severity scoring for treated patients was based on the percentage of affected scalp area.

As to treatment: oral pan-JAK inhibitor, 5-10 mg twice daily. Peripheral blood and lesional scalp punch biopsies came from alopecia areata patients. As for this clone: Its matching antigen is unknown.

Isolated RNA was reverse transcribed into cDNA used as the sequencing template. The table came from immunoSEQ multiplex PCR; TCRdb's copy has only in-frame clones and leaves some out. Of 110,000 to 150,000 clones listed, more than 85% are singletons. The CDR3 sequence is 14 residues long. J lost 7 bases, V lost 2 bases, and 7 bases had no gene match. Germline CDR1 and CDR2: MNHEY and SMNVEV (reference sequence). Overall study findings and caveats: Expanded CD8+ clones among the top 100, and scalp clonality, were significantly decreased by tofacitinib.

Source: CD8+ T cells sorted from blood, taken at week 4, from a patient treated with tofacitinib. J is TRBJ2-7 and V is TRBV27; 8 bases line up with TRBD2. The clonotype comes from a human donor with alopecia areata. CDR3: CASSLAGGPLEQYF. CDR3 DNA: TGTGCCAGCAGTTTAGCGGGAGGCCCCCTGGAGCAGTACTTC.